One T cell receptor (beta chain) is described in this entry. Its target is unknown. This entry is derived from a study of T cell responses to AZD1222 COVID-19 vaccine. The table came from immunoSEQ multiplex PCR; TCRdb's copy has only in-frame clones and leaves some out. The sample has around 180,000 clones; 87% are singletons. Whole-study findings and limits: White British ancestry dominated among donors, who included more females, and clonal diversity was possibly underestimated.

This CDR3 spans 14 amino acids. Trimming took off 4 bases at V and 7 bases at J, with 14 bases between the two ends. Germline V lookup: CDR1 MNHEY, CDR2 SVGAGI. The sequencing used peripheral blood, collected on day 0 of MenACWY control vaccination. The receptor's source is an adult in good health. The chain is built from TRBV6-5 and TRBJ1-5, with D perhaps matching TRBD1 (6 bases). CDR3 in amino acids: CASSSSGDGQPQHF. In DNA form, the CDR3 reads TGTGCCAGCAGTTCCTCAGGGGACGGACAGCCCCAGCATTTT.